This T cell receptor (beta chain) was profiled in a study of blood T cell repertoires in COVID-19. Study context: Material from acute and convalescent COVID-19 was sourced from the United States, Italy and Spain. Sample material is recorded as cDNA or gDNA derived from T cells, B-cell-depleted T cells, or PBMCs.

This clone was recorded once. Per the original methods: Nucleated cell number was recorded as an estimate derived from reference gene primer amplification. Sequencing used immunoSEQ multiplex PCR; TCRdb keeps in-frame clones, though not all of them. V, J and clone size are taken as reported in that table, and D and trimming were inferred from the DNA itself. In the table there are 40,000 to 50,000 clones, around nine tenths of which are singletons. V was shortened by 2 bases and J by 6 bases, with 12 bases between the two germline ends. The CDR3 extends over 14 amino acids. Germline CDR1 is SGHTA and CDR2 is FQGTGA.

The chain combines TRBV7-3 with TRBJ2-3, with a possible D match to TRBD2 (5 bases). Specimen: peripheral blood. The clonotype comes from a human donor in a cohort sampled during active COVID-19. The CDR3 DNA follows: TGTGCCAGCAGCTTAGGAGGAGTCCGGGATACGCAGTATTTT. It translates to CASSLGGVRDTQYF.